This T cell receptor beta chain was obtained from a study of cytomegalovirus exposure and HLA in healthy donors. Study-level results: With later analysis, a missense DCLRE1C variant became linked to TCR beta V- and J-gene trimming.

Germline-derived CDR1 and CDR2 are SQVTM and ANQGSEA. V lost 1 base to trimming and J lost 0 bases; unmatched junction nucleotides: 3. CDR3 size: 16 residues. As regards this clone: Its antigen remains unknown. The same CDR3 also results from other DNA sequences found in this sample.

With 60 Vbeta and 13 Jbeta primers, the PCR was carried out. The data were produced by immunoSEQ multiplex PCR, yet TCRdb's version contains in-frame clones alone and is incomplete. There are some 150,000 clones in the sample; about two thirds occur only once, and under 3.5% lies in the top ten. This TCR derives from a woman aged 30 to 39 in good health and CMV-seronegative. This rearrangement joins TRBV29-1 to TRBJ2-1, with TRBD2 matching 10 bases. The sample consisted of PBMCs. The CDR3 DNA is TGCAGCGTTGAAGGGTTAGCGGGAGGCTCCTACAATGAGCAGTTCTTC. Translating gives CSVEGLAGGSYNEQFF.